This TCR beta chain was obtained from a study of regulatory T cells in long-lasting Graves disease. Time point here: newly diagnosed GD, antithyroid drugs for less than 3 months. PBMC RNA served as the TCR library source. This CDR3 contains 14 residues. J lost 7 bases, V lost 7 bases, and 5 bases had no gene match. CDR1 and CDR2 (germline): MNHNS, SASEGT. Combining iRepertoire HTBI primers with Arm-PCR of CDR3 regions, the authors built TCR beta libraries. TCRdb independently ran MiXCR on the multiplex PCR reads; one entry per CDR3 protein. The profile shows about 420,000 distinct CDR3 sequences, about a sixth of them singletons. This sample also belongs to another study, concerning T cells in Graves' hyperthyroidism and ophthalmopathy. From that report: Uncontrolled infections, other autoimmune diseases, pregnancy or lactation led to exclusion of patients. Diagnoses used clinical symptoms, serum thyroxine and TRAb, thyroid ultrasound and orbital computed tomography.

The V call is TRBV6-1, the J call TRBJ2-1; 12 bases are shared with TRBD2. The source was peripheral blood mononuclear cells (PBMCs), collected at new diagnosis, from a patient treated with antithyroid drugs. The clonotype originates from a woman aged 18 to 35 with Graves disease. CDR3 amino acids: CASNRLAGVNEQFF. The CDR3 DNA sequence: TGTGCCAGCAACAGACTAGCGGGAGTAAATGAGCAGTTCTTC.